The 21 T cell receptor beta chains given below trace back to one sample, sequenced in a study of T cell therapy after organ transplantation. No antigens are known for them. Sample time point: 20-29 weeks after completion of therapy. The protocol was immunoSEQ multiplex PCR, while the TCRdb copy is restricted to in-frame clones and leaves out a portion. The table lists 1,100 or so clones, roughly 60% of them singletons. The sample here was CD8+ T cells from blood, taken after autologous CMV-specific T cell therapy. The receptors come from a human patient who had received a solid organ transplant and had CMV disease. Some T cells may trace back to the graft donor.

This clone is labeled large. The chain combines TRBV28 with TRBJ1-4; the match to TRBD1 covers 7 bases. The CDR3 has 15 amino acids. Trimming at V came to 6 bases and at J to 8 bases, leaving 12 bases not matched to a gene. Germline V gives CDR1 MDHEN, CDR2 SYDVKM. In DNA, the CDR3 is TGTGCCAGCAGCCCTGAGGCAGGGGGTTTCGAAAAACTGTTTTTT. This encodes CASSPEAGGFEKLFF.

This chain connects TRBV11-2 to TRBJ2-2, with D possibly matching TRBD2 (6 bases). Trimming took off 7 bases at V and 7 bases at J, with 16 bases between the two ends. The germline V gene has CDR1 SGHAT and CDR2 FQNNGV. The CDR3 length is 14 residues. CDR3 region: CASTSIRRGGELFF. The CDR3 bases are TGTGCCAGCACCTCAATAAGGCGGGGCGGGGAGCTGTTTTTT. Together with reference TRBV11-2 and TRBJ2-2, the CDR3 gives the full variable domain: EAGVAQSPRYKIIEKRQSVAFWCNPISGHATLYWYQQILGQGPKLLIQFQNNGVVDDSQLPKDRFSAERLKGVDSTLKIQPAKLEDSAVYLCASTSIRRGGELFFGEGSRLTVL.

By sample share, this clone is large. This chain uses TRBV10-3 with TRBJ1-5; 8 positions match TRBD1. The germline V gene encodes CDR1 ENHRY and CDR2 SYGVKD. The V segment lost 1 base and the J segment 0 bases; nucleotides outside the gene matches: 5. The length of the CDR3 is 17 residues. CDR3 sequence: CAISELDRAYSNQPQHF. The CDR3 nucleotides read TGTGCCATCAGTGAGTTGGACAGGGCGTATAGCAATCAGCCCCAGCATTTT.

On this clone itself: One end of the junction fails to match germline, which may point to a read error. The V gene is TRBV28, the J gene TRBJ1-2; D is possibly TRBD1 (5 bases). This CDR3 spans 15 amino acids. Looked up from germline, CDR1 is MDHEN and CDR2 is SYDVKM. The CDR3 DNA reads as TGTGCCAGCAGTTTGGGGTTTGTTGGAAGCGTTGGGGCCTCCTTC. Translated: CASSLGFVGSVGASF.

This clone is large by share. This rearrangement joins TRBV11-2 to TRBJ2-5; a possible D gene is TRBD2 (7 bases). The CDR3 extends over 16 amino acids. V shed 0 bases and J shed 4 bases, with 15 bases lying between them. CDR1 is SGHAT, CDR2 FQNNGV, per germline. CDR3 coding DNA: TGTGCCAGCAGCTTAGATCTGGGGGGGGGCCCAGAGACCCAGTACTTC. Translation gives CASSLDLGGGPETQYF.

This clone has only one observation. The chain carries TRBV7-9 and TRBJ2-1, with 7 nucleotides matching TRBD1. Germline assignment: CDR1 SEHNR and CDR2 FQNEAQ (reference sequence). V trimming: 6 bases; J trimming: 6 bases; junction bases outside the gene matches: 11. This CDR3 has 15 residues. CDR3 amino acids: CASRGNRGLGNEQFF. CDR3 nucleotides: TGTGCCAGCAGAGGAAACAGGGGTCTGGGCAATGAGCAGTTCTTC. The full variable domain, its missing parts supplied by reference TRBV7-9 and TRBJ2-1, is DTGVSQNPRHKITKRGQNVTFRCDPISEHNRLYWYRQTLGQGPEFLTYFQNEAQLEKSRLLSDRFSAERPKGSFSTLEIQRTEQGDSAMYLCASRGNRGLGNEQFFGPGTRLTVL.

This clone was observed a few times. V is TRBV11-2 and J is TRBJ2-3, with TRBD2 as a possible D gene (6 bases). The germline V gene encodes CDR1 SGHAT and CDR2 FQNNGV. This CDR3 contains 15 residues. The ends were cut back, 5 bases at V and 0 bases at J, with 12 bases in the middle. CDR3 DNA: TGTGCCAGCAGCGCGGGACGGCTTAGCACAGATACGCAGTATTTT. It is translated as CASSAGRLSTDTQYF. The complete variable domain, with remaining parts taken from reference TRBV11-2 and TRBJ2-3, reads EAGVAQSPRYKIIEKRQSVAFWCNPISGHATLYWYQQILGQGPKLLIQFQNNGVVDDSQLPKDRFSAERLKGVDSTLKIQPAKLEDSAVYLCASSAGRLSTDTQYFGPGTRLTVL.

This clone was counted a single time. The chain is built from TRBV6-6 and TRBJ2-7, with TRBD2 as a possible D gene (5 bases). Trimming pared 0 bases from V and 7 bases from J, leaving 13 bases between. The CDR3 runs to 14 residues. Germline V gene sequence: CDR1 MNHNY, CDR2 SVGAGI (reference sequence). This CDR3 reads CASSYSGDLAEQYF. The CDR3 bases are TGTGCCAGCAGTTACTCCGGGGATTTAGCGGAGCAGTACTTC.

The V call is TRBV28, the J call TRBJ2-5; weak D call: TRBD2 (6 bases). Judging by the DNA end, TRBJ2-7 fits better; the J call may be wrong. Germline CDR1 is MDHEN and CDR2 is SYDVKM. CDR3 length equals 16 residues. CDR3 protein: CASTPAQAGFSYEQYF. In nucleotides, the CDR3 is TGTGCCAGCACCCCTGCCCAAGCGGGCTTCTCCTACGAGCAGTACTTC.

This clone has only one observation. V is TRBV7-2 and J is TRBJ1-3; D is unclear. V dropped 4 bases and J dropped 1 base, with 8 bases sitting between them. There are 14 residues in the CDR3. In germline, CDR1 is SGHTA, CDR2 FQGNSA. The CDR3 coding sequence is TGTGCCAGCAGCTCTCACAATTCTGGAAACACCATATATTTT. It yields the protein CASSSHNSGNTIYF. The entire variable domain, with the rest obtained from reference TRBV7-2 and TRBJ1-3, is as follows: GAGVSQSPSNKVTEKGKDVELRCDPISGHTALYWYRQSLGQGLEFLIYFQGNSAPDKSGLPSDRFSAERTGGSVSTLTIQRTQQEDSAVYLCASSSHNSGNTIYFGEGSWLTVV.

This sequence joins TRBV5-6 and TRBJ1-5; 10 bases line up with TRBD1. CDR3 length equals 14 residues. The J segment lost 7 bases and the V segment lost 4 bases, leaving 5 bases of the junction unmatched. CDR1 and CDR2 from the germline V gene are SGHDT and YYEEEE. CDR3: CASSGTGARQPQHF. As DNA, the CDR3 is TGTGCCAGCAGCGGGACAGGGGCGCGACAGCCCCAGCATTTT. The full variable domain, its missing parts supplied by reference TRBV5-6 and TRBJ1-5, is DAGVTQSPTHLIKTRGQQVTLRCSPKSGHDTVSWYQQALGQGPQFIFQYYEEEERQRGNFPDRFSGHQFPNYSSELNVNALLLGDSALYLCASSGTGARQPQHFGDGTRLSIL.

V usage is TRBV6-6 and J usage is TRBJ2-7; no clear D. This CDR3 region has 13 residues. Per germline, CDR1 MNHNY and CDR2 SVGAGI (reference sequence). The germline V and J ends were trimmed by 0 bases and 7 bases, with 10 bases remaining between them. The DNA for the CDR3 is TGTGCCAGCAGTTACTCGAACGTGAATGAGCAGTACTTC. It translates to CASSYSNVNEQYF.

The V and J genes are TRBV7-3 and TRBJ1-5; 10 bases map to TRBD1. The CDR3 extends over 16 amino acids. Germline trimming cut 4 bases from V and 5 bases from J; bases unmatched to any gene: 8. Germline CDR1 SGHTA, CDR2 FQGTGA. The CDR3 coding sequence is TGTGCCAGCAGCTCCTCCCGGGACAGGGGCTATCAGCCCCAGCATTTT. This translates into CASSSSRDRGYQPQHF. Variable domain in full (rest from reference TRBV7-3 and TRBJ1-5): GAGVSQTPSNKVTEKGKYVELRCDPISGHTALYWYRQSLGQGPEFLIYFQGTGAADDSGLPNDRFFAVRPEGSVSTLKIQRTERGDSAVYLCASSSSRDRGYQPQHFGDGTRLSIL.

The CDR3 nucleotides are TGTGCCAGTAGTATGGGTGGCACAGATACGCAGTATTTT. It yields the protein CASSMGGTDTQYF. J is TRBJ2-3 and V is TRBV19; D gene unclear. The CDR3 runs to 13 residues. The germline gives CDR1 LNHDA, CDR2 SQIVND (reference sequence). V lost 3 bases, J lost 1 base, and 5 bases lay in between. The full variable domain, with the rest looked up from reference TRBV19 and TRBJ2-3, is DGGITQSPKYLFRKEGQNVTLSCEQNLNHDAMYWYRQDPGQGLRLIYYSQIVNDFQKGDIAEGYSVSREKKESFPLTVTSAQKNPTAFYLCASSMGGTDTQYFGPGTRLTVL.

As to this clone: The junction does not match germline at one end; this may be a read error. J is TRBJ2-7 and V is TRBV6-1; 11 bases map to TRBD2. This CDR3 has 15 amino acids. Germline assignment: CDR1 MNHNS and CDR2 SASEGT. The CDR3 coding sequence is TGTGCCGGCAGTGACCTAGCGGGAGGCTCTTACGAGCAGTACTTC. Its translation: CAGSDLAGGSYEQYF.

J is TRBJ2-7 and V is TRBV7-6, with 10 bases aligning to TRBD1. The CDR3 spans 14 residues. Germline CDR1 and CDR2: SGHVS and FNYEAQ. The V gene end was trimmed by 5 bases and the J gene end by 6 bases; junction bases not matched to a gene: 7. CDR3 sequence reads: CASSPGTGASEQYF. The CDR3 DNA reads as TGTGCCAGCAGCCCCGGGACAGGGGCAAGCGAGCAGTACTTC.

In this sample, this clone is large (0.1 to 1%). The chain links TRBV28 to TRBJ2-7; TRBD2 might be the D (5 bases). V lost 3 bases and J lost 4, with 16 bases in between. This CDR3 contains 15 residues. Germline V gene data show CDR1 as MDHEN and CDR2 as SYDVKM. CDR3 DNA sequence: TGTGCCAGCAGTTTCTCATCCATGCGGGCTTACGAGCAGTACTTC. Protein: CASSFSSMRAYEQYF.

This clone was recorded once. The gene calls are TRBV9 and TRBJ1-2, with D tentatively TRBD1 (5 bases). The V gene lost 3 bases and the J gene lost 6 bases, with 18 bases spanning the gap. Germline assignment: CDR1 SGDLS and CDR2 YYNGEE. This CDR3 has 15 residues. The CDR3 protein is CASSARDDILDGYTF. The DNA for the CDR3 is TGTGCCAGCAGCGCCCGGGACGATATCCTTGATGGCTACACCTTC.

This clone appeared a few times. The rearrangement joins TRBV28 to TRBJ1-2; TRBD1 matches at 9 bases. In germline, CDR1 is MDHEN, CDR2 SYDVKM. The CDR3 is made up of 15 amino acids. V shed 3 bases and J 6 bases; nucleotides not matched to a gene: 8. The CDR3, as DNA: TGTGCCAGCAGTTTGTTCCGCGGGACAGGGAATGGCTACACCTTC. This sequence encodes CASSLFRGTGNGYTF.

This clone occurred a few times. J is TRBJ1-1 and V is TRBV5-1; tentatively, D is TRBD1 (5 bases). V was shortened by 2 bases and J by 1 base, with 12 bases between the two germline ends. CDR1 and CDR2 (germline): SGHRS, YFSETQ. The CDR3 loop spans 15 amino acids. Written as DNA, the CDR3 is TGCGCCAGCAGCTTCCGACAGCTTTGGAACACTGAAGCTTTCTTT. Amino acids: CASSFRQLWNTEAFF.

The V gene is TRBV6-1, the J gene TRBJ1-1; no clear D. With 1 base removed from V and 0 bases from J, the gap between germline ends came to 9 bases. The germline V gene encodes CDR1 MNHNS and CDR2 SASEGT. The CDR3 totals 15 residues. The CDR3 nucleotides read TGTGCCAGCAGTGAAGGTCCATTTATGAACACTGAAGCTTTCTTT. It translates to CASSEGPFMNTEAFF.